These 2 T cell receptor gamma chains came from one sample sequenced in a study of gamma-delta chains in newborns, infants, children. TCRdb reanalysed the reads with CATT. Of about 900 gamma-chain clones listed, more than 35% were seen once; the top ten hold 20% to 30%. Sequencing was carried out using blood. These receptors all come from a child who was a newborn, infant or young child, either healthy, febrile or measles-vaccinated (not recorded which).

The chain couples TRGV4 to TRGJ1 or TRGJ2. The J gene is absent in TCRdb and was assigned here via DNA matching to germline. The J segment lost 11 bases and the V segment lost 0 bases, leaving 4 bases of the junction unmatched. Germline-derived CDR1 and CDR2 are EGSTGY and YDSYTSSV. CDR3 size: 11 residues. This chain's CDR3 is CATWDGWQKLF. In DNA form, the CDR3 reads TGTGCCACCTGGGATGGGTGGCAGAAACTCTTT.

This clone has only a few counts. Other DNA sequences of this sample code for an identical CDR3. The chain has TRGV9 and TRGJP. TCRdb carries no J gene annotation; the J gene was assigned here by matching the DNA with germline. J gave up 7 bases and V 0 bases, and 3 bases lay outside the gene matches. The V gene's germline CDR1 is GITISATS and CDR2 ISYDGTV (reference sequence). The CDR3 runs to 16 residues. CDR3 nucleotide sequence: TGTGCCTTGTGGGAGGTGGAGGAGTTGGGCAAAAAAATCAAGGTATTT. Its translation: CALWEVEELGKKIKVF.